One sample yielded the 5 T cell receptor beta chains listed below, sequenced in a study of brain T cells in children with intractable seizures. The data were produced by immunoSEQ multiplex PCR, yet TCRdb's version contains in-frame clones alone and is incomplete. Among over 95,000 clones listed, roughly 94% were seen once. The sequencing used peripheral blood, collected at surgery. Receptors were obtained from a boy under three years old with hemimegalencephaly and intractable seizures.

The chain is built from TRBV7-9 and TRBJ2-1; D unclear. Trimming took 6 bases from V and 3 from J, leaving 6 bases between them. The CDR3 is 12 amino acids. Germline assignment: CDR1 SEHNR and CDR2 FQNEAQ (reference sequence). CDR3 region: CASRGRYNEQFF. DNA of the CDR3: TGTGCCAGCAGAGGACGCTACAATGAGCAGTTCTTC.

The chain combines TRBV5-1 with TRBJ2-1; 8 bases agree with TRBD1. Germline V gene data show CDR1 as SGHRS and CDR2 as YFSETQ. The length of the CDR3 is 21 residues. V was clipped by 4 bases and J by 0 bases; unmatched bases: 21. The CDR3 here is CASSEGQGWSGRPSSYNEQFF. The CDR3 DNA follows: TGCGCCAGCAGCGAAGGACAGGGATGGAGCGGGCGACCCTCCTCCTACAATGAGCAGTTCTTC.

The rearrangement uses TRBV10-1 and TRBJ2-5; D call uncertain. Per germline, CDR1 WNHNN and CDR2 SYGVQD (reference sequence). V lost 3 bases and J 1 base, leaving 6 bases between the germline ends. This CDR3 is built from 13 residues. In DNA, the CDR3 is TGCGCCAGCAGTGACGGCGGCCAAGAGACCCAGTACTTC. It is translated as CASSDGGQETQYF.

The chain is built from TRBV7-2 and TRBJ1-3; D gene ambiguous. This CDR3 is 14 amino acids long. V dropped 5 bases and J dropped 6 bases, with 14 bases sitting between them. Germline CDR1 reads SGHTA; CDR2 reads FQGNSA. CDR3 protein: CASSAYEAVNTIYF. CDR3 sequence (DNA): TGTGCCAGCAGCGCGTATGAAGCTGTAAACACCATATATTTT. The full variable domain, with the rest looked up from reference TRBV7-2 and TRBJ1-3, is GAGVSQSPSNKVTEKGKDVELRCDPISGHTALYWYRQSLGQGLEFLIYFQGNSAPDKSGLPSDRFSAERTGGSVSTLTIQRTQQEDSAVYLCASSAYEAVNTIYFGEGSWLTVV.

This clone was observed a single time. The rearrangement links TRBV7-9 to TRBJ1-1; possibly TRBD1 for D (5 bases). Trimming cost V 3 bases and J 0 bases, with 5 bases left between them. CDR3 length equals 13 residues. Germline CDR1 reads SEHNR; CDR2 reads FQNEAQ (reference sequence). The chain's CDR3 is CASSLTVNTEAFF. The CDR3 DNA follows: TGTGCCAGCAGCTTGACAGTGAACACTGAAGCTTTCTTT.